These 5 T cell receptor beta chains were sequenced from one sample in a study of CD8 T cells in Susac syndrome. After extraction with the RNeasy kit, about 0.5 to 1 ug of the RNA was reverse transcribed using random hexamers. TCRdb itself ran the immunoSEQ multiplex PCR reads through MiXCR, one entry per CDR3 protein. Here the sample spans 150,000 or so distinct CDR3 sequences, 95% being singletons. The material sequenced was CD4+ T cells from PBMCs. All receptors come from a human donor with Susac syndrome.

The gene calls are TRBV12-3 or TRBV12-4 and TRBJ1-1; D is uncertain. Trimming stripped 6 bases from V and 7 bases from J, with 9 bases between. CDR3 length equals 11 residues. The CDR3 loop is CASSPLGEAFF. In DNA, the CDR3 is TGTGCCAGCAGCCCCTTAGGTGAAGCTTTCTTT.

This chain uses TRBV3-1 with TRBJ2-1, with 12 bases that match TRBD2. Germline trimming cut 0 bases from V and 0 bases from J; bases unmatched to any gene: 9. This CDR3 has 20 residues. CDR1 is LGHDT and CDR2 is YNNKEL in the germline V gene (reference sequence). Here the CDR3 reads CASSQEFRTSGAPSYNEQFF. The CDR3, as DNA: TGTGCCAGCAGCCAAGAATTTCGGACTAGCGGGGCGCCCTCCTACAATGAGCAGTTCTTC.

The CDR3 sequence: CASSTHQGAYGYTF. In DNA form, the CDR3 reads TGTGCCAGCAGCACCCATCAGGGGGCCTATGGCTACACCTTC. This chain joins TRBV9 and TRBJ1-2, with TRBD1 matching 8 bases. This CDR3 region has 14 residues. V trimming: 4 bases; J trimming: 4 bases; junction bases outside the gene matches: 6. Germline V lookup: CDR1 SGDLS, CDR2 YYNGEE.

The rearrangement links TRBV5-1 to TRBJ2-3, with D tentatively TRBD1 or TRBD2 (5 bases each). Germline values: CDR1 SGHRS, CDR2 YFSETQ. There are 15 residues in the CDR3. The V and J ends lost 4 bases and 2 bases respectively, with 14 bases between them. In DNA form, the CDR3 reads TGCGCCAGCAGCGACCGGGACCGGAACACAGATACGCAGTATTTT. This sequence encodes CASSDRDRNTDTQYF. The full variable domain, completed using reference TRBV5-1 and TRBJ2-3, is KAGVTQTPRYLIKTRGQQVTLSCSPISGHRSVSWYQQTPGQGLQFLFEYFSETQRNKGNFPGRFSGRQFSNSRSEMNVSTLELGDSALYLCASSDRDRNTDTQYFGPGTRLTVL.

The CDR3 DNA is TGTGCCAGCAGCCAAGATGCAAGCGGGGCTATTCAAGAGACCCAGTACTTC. Its protein product is CASSQDASGAIQETQYF. This chain links TRBV3-1 with TRBJ2-5; 7 bases are shared with TRBD2. The CDR3 has 17 amino acids. CDR1 is LGHDT, CDR2 YNNKEL, per germline (reference sequence). With V trimmed by 0 bases and J by 2 bases, 9 bases remained unmatched.